The present T cell receptor beta chain was sequenced within a study of blood T cell repertoires in COVID-19. Study summary: Both acute and convalescent COVID-19 samples were obtained from the United States, Italy and Spain.

Participant ages covered roughly 18 to 89 years across 25 or so US areas. Categorization into cohorts depended on clinical history that participants reported. Original processing methods: Estimation of nucleated cell counts relied on the amplification of reference gene primers. The data were produced by immunoSEQ multiplex PCR, yet TCRdb's version contains in-frame clones alone and is incomplete. That table is the source of V, J and clone size, and D and trimming were worked out from the DNA. This repertoire shows 180,000 or so clones, roughly 83% found once; its top ten account for about an eighth. The CDR3 is 15 residues long. Germline assignment: CDR1 LNHDA and CDR2 SQIVND (reference sequence). V dropped 4 bases and J dropped 3; count of bases not matched to a gene: 5.

V usage is TRBV19 and J usage is TRBJ1-3; 8 bases are shared with TRBD1. The specimen sequenced was PBMCs or T cells enriched from blood (not recorded which). This receptor was identified in a woman aged 60-75 years who had recovered from COVID-19. CDR3 residues: CASSTGGAYGNTIYF. The CDR3 DNA reads as TGTGCCAGTAGTACAGGGGGCGCGTATGGAAACACCATATATTTT.